This T cell receptor (beta chain) was recovered during a study of somatic mutations in cytotoxic T cells in rheumatoid arthritis. This CDR3 is 11 amino acids long. Germline CDR1 is MNHEY and CDR2 is SVGAGI. Profiled with immunoSEQ multiplex PCR; TCRdb holds only in-frame clones, not every one. The sample has about 14,000 clones; roughly 80% are singletons. About this clone: Relative to the germline gene, one junction end is altered; a read error may explain this.

Sequencing was carried out using CD8+ T cells sorted from blood. The chain is built from TRBV6-5 and TRBJ2-7, with unresolved D. This sequence was found in an adult with rheumatoid arthritis. CDR3 sequence: CAISADNEQYF. CDR3 sequence (DNA): TGTGCCATCAGTGCCGACAACGAGCAGTACTTC.